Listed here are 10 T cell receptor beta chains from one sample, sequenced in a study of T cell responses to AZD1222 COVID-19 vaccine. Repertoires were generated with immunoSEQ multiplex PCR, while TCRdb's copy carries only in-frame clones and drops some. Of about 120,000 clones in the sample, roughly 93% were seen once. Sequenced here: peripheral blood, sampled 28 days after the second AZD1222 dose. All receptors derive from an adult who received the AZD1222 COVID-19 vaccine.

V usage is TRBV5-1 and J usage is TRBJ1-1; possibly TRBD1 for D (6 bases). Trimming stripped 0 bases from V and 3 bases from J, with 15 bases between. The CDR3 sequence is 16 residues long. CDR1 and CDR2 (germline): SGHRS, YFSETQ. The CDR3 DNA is TGCGCCAGCAGCTTGGGGGTTGTGTACAGGGACACTGAAGCTTTCTTT. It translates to CASSLGVVYRDTEAFF.

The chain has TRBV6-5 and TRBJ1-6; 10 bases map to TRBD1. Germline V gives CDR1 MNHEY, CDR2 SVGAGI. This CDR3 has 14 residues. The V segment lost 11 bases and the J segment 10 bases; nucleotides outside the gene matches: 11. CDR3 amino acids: CAGKTGTGDSPLHF. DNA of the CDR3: TGTGCCGGAAAAACCGGGACAGGGGACTCACCCCTCCACTTT.

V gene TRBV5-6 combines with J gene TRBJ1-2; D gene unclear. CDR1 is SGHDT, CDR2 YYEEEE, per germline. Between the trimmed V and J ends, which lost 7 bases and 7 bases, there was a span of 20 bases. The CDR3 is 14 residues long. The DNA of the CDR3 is TGTGCCAGCCGCCACTCGTTGTTCACTTCTGGCTACACCTTC. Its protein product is CASRHSLFTSGYTF.

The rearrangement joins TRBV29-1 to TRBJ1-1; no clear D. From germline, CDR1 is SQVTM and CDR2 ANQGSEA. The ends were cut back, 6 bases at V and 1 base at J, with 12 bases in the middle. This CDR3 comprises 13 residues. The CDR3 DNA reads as TGCAGCGTCATGACGGATTCGAACACTGAAGCTTTCTTT. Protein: CSVMTDSNTEAFF.

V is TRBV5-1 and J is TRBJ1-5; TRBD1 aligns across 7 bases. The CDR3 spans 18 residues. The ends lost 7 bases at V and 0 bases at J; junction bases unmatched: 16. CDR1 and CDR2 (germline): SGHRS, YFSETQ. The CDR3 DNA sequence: TGCGCCAGCCCCCCGGGACAGATGCCGAGCCATAGCAATCAGCCCCAGCATTTT. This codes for CASPPGQMPSHSNQPQHF.

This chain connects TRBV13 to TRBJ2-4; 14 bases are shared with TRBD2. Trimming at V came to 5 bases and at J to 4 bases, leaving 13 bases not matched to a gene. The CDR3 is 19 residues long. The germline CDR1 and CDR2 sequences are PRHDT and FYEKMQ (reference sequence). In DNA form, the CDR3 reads TGTGCCAGCAGCCCCCGACTAGCGGGGGGGCCCTATAGTAAAAACATTCAGTACTTC. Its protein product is CASSPRLAGGPYSKNIQYF.

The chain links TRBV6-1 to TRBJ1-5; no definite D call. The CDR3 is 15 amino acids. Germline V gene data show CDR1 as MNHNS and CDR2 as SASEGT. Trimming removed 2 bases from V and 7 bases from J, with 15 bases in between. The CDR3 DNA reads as TGTGCCAGCAGTGAAAACGGGCTCCTGGGCCAGCCCCAGCATTTT. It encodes CASSENGLLGQPQHF.

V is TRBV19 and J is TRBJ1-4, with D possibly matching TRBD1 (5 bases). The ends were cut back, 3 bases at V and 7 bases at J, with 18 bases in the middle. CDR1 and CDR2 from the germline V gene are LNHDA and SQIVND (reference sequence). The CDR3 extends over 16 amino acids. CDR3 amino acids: CASSISKGRIGEKLFF. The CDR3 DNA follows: TGTGCCAGTAGTATCTCCAAGGGGCGCATTGGTGAAAAACTGTTTTTT.

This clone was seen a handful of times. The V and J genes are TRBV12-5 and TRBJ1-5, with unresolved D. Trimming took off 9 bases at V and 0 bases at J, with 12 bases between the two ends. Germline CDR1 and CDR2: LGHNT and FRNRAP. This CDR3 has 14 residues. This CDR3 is CASLQMYSNQPQHF. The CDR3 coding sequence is TGTGCTAGCCTTCAGATGTATAGCAATCAGCCCCAGCATTTT.

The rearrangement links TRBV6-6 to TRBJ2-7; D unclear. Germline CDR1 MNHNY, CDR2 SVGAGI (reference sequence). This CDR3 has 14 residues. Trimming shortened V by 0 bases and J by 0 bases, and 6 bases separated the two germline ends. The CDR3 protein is CASSYSTPSYEQYF. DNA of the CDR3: TGTGCCAGCAGTTACTCTACACCCTCCTACGAGCAGTACTTC.